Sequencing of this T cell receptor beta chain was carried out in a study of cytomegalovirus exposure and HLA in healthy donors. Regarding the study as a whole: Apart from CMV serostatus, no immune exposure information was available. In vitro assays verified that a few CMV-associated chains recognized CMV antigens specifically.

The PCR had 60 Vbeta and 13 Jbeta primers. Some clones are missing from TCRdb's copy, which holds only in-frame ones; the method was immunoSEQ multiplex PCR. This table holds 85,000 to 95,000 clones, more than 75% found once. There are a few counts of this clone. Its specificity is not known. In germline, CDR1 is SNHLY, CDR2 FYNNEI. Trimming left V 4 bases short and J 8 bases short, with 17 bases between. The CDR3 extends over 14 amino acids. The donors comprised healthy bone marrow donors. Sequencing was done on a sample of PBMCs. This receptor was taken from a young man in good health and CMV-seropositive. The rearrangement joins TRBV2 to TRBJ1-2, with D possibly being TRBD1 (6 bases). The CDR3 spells CASSVFEGVKGYTF. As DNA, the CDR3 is TGTGCCAGCAGTGTATTTGAGGGGGTGAAGGGCTACACCTTC.